This T cell receptor (beta chain) stems from a study of monozygotic twins with inflammatory bowel disease. With the 5' RACE reads reprocessed, TCRdb shows one record per CDR3 protein and no DNA. The sample totals 300,000 to 350,000 distinct CDR3 sequences. CDR3 length: 15 residues. CDR1 is MNHEY, CDR2 SVGAGI, per germline. The TCR was taken from a human donor with ulcerative colitis or Crohn's disease, or a healthy co-twin of an affected twin (not recorded which). The chain has TRBV6-5 and TRBJ2-4. What was sequenced was blood. This chain's CDR3 is CASSLLTGAKNIQYF.